One and the same sample provided the 24 T cell receptor beta chains below, sequenced in a study of blood T cell repertoires in COVID-19. TCRdb keeps only in-frame clones here, not all; method: immunoSEQ multiplex PCR. The table has hundreds of thousands of clones, approximately 90% seen once; the top ten hold over 7.5%. Sequencing was performed on PBMCs or T cells enriched from blood (not recorded which). The source is a man aged 35 to 55 who had recovered from COVID-19.

The V and J genes are TRBV11-1 and TRBJ2-7, with 7 bases identical to TRBD2. Looked up from germline, CDR1 is SGHAT and CDR2 is FQDESV (reference sequence). The J segment lost 4 bases and the V segment lost 2 bases, leaving 8 bases of the junction unmatched. The CDR3 runs 15 residues. The CDR3 sequence is CASSLNRGSQYEQYF. In DNA, the CDR3 is TGTGCCAGCAGCTTAAATCGCGGGAGTCAGTACGAGCAGTACTTC.

The V call is TRBV18, the J call TRBJ1-4, with 7 nucleotides matching TRBD1. The junction had 6 bases not matched to a gene; V was cut back by 3 bases and J by 8 bases. The CDR3 has 14 amino acids. CDR1 and CDR2 from the germline V gene are KGHSH and LQKENI. CDR3 DNA sequence: TGTGCCAGCTCACCCGACAGGGTCGACGAAAAACTGTTTTTT. Translation: CASSPDRVDEKLFF.

This clone has only one observation. This rearrangement joins TRBV7-3 to TRBJ2-2; TRBD2 matches at 10 bases. The CDR3 runs to 16 residues. The junction had 5 bases not matched to a gene; V was cut back by 5 bases and J by 2 bases. Germline-derived CDR1 and CDR2 are SGHTA and FQGTGA. CDR3 loop: CASSPRTSGNTGELFF. CDR3 DNA sequence: TGTGCCAGCAGCCCTAGGACTAGCGGTAACACCGGGGAGCTGTTTTTT. Full variable domain (outside the CDR3, taken from reference TRBV7-3 and TRBJ2-2): GAGVSQTPSNKVTEKGKYVELRCDPISGHTALYWYRQSLGQGPEFLIYFQGTGAADDSGLPNDRFFAVRPEGSVSTLKIQRTERGDSAVYLCASSPRTSGNTGELFFGEGSRLTVL.

The chain links TRBV7-3 to TRBJ2-7, with a possible D match to TRBD2 (6 bases). Per germline, CDR1 SGHTA and CDR2 FQGTGA. The length of the CDR3 is 14 residues. The germline V and J ends were trimmed by 1 base and 6 bases, with 13 bases remaining between them. The CDR3 here is CASSLIPGVSEQYF. The DNA of the CDR3 is TGTGCCAGCAGCTTAATTCCGGGAGTGTCCGAGCAGTACTTC.

This chain joins TRBV14 and TRBJ1-4; D is perhaps TRBD1 (6 bases). Trimming left V 3 bases short and J 0 bases short, with 14 bases between. Germline V lookup: CDR1 SGHDN, CDR2 FVKESK. The CDR3 covers 17 residues. CDR3 coding DNA: TGTGCCAGCAGCCACCCTCGGACAGATGCAACTAATGAAAAACTGTTTTTT. Residues: CASSHPRTDATNEKLFF.

CDR3 residues: CASSSTGVLTSGSLETQYF. Written as DNA, the CDR3 is TGTGCCAGCAGCTCGACAGGGGTTTTGACTAGCGGGAGTCTAGAGACCCAGTACTTC. The V call is TRBV13, the J call TRBJ2-5, with 12 positions matching TRBD2. This CDR3 has 19 amino acids. The V gene end was trimmed by 4 bases and the J gene end by 4 bases; junction bases not matched to a gene: 16. Germline V CDR1 and CDR2: PRHDT, FYEKMQ (reference sequence).

The chain joins TRBV11-2 to TRBJ1-2; D may be TRBD1 (5 bases). This CDR3 is 15 amino acids long. Germline CDR1 and CDR2: SGHAT and FQNNGV. V lost 5 bases to trimming and J lost 1 base, with 14 bases between them. The CDR3 DNA sequence: TGTGCCAGCAGCACGCAGGACACCAATAACTATGGCTACACCTTC. Its translation is CASSTQDTNNYGYTF. Drawing the rest from reference TRBV11-2 and TRBJ1-2, the complete variable domain is EAGVAQSPRYKIIEKRQSVAFWCNPISGHATLYWYQQILGQGPKLLIQFQNNGVVDDSQLPKDRFSAERLKGVDSTLKIQPAKLEDSAVYLCASSTQDTNNYGYTFGSGTRLTVV.

The chain joins TRBV10-3 to TRBJ1-1; D might be TRBD1 (6 bases). The CDR3 length is 16 residues. Trimming removed 6 bases from V and 0 bases from J, with 17 bases in between. Looked up from germline, CDR1 is ENHRY and CDR2 is SYGVKD. The CDR3 spells CAIRQKQGSMNTEAFF. CDR3 in DNA: TGTGCCATCAGACAAAAACAGGGTTCCATGAACACTGAAGCTTTCTTT.

This chain links TRBV11-2 with TRBJ2-7; D is uncertain. V was trimmed by 3 bases and J by 2 bases, leaving 14 bases between them. The CDR3 has 15 residues. Germline V CDR1 and CDR2: SGHAT, FQNNGV. CDR3 residues: CASSLAAVRTYEQYF. The CDR3 DNA follows: TGTGCCAGCAGCTTGGCGGCAGTAAGGACCTACGAGCAGTACTTC.

The V and J genes are TRBV28 and TRBJ2-5; TRBD1 agrees at 8 bases. From germline, CDR1 is MDHEN and CDR2 SYDVKM. V was clipped by 4 bases and J by 2 bases; unmatched bases: 12. The CDR3 extends over 17 amino acids. The CDR3 nucleotides read TGTGCCAGCAGTTGCCGCCTGGGGACAGGCTTACAAGAGACCCAGTACTTC. This codes for CASSCRLGTGLQETQYF.

This chain links TRBV12-5 with TRBJ2-1; weak D call: TRBD2 (7 bases). The CDR3 sequence is 17 residues long. Germline CDR1 LGHNT, CDR2 FRNRAP. Trimming took off 3 bases at V and 0 bases at J, with 15 bases between the two ends. This CDR3 is CASGFFAGASSYNEQFF. The CDR3 nucleotides are TGTGCTAGTGGTTTCTTCGCGGGGGCGAGCTCCTACAATGAGCAGTTCTTC.

In its sample, this clone was seen once. The V call is TRBV9, the J call TRBJ1-5; 7 nucleotides agree with TRBD1. The CDR3 contains 15 residues. CDR1 SGDLS and CDR2 YYNGEE come from the germline V gene. V dropped 5 bases and J dropped 2; count of bases not matched to a gene: 7. The CDR3, as DNA: TGTGCCAGCAGTGAACAGGGGTTCGGCAATCAGCCCCAGCATTTT. This translates into CASSEQGFGNQPQHF.

The CDR3 here is CASRFAGTSGGSSYEQYF. CDR3 DNA sequence: TGCGCCAGCAGATTCGCCGGGACTAGCGGGGGTTCTTCCTACGAGCAGTACTTC. The chain links TRBV5-1 to TRBJ2-7, with TRBD2 identical over 14 bases. Germline V gene sequence: CDR1 SGHRS, CDR2 YFSETQ. With 5 bases clipped from V and 1 base from J, the junction kept 11 bases outside the gene matches. This CDR3 comprises 18 residues.

V and J are TRBV5-4 and TRBJ1-1; the match to TRBD1 covers 7 bases. V gave up 3 bases and J gave up 2 bases; unmatched junction bases: 16. This CDR3 region has 18 residues. The germline gives CDR1 SGHNT, CDR2 YYREEE (reference sequence). CDR3 in DNA: TGTGCCAGCAGCTGGCTAACCCAAACAGGGGCCCGAAACACTGAAGCTTTCTTT. This sequence encodes CASSWLTQTGARNTEAFF. The complete variable domain, with remaining parts taken from reference TRBV5-4 and TRBJ1-1, reads ETGVTQSPTHLIKTRGQQVTLRCSSQSGHNTVSWYQQALGQGPQFIFQYYREEENGRGNFPPRFSGLQFPNYSSELNVNALELDDSALYLCASSWLTQTGARNTEAFFGQGTRLTVV.

The chain carries TRBV27 and TRBJ2-1; 10 bases are a match to TRBD1. The germline CDR1 and CDR2 sequences are MNHEY and SMNVEV (reference sequence). The CDR3 sequence is 15 residues long. V lost 3 bases to trimming and J lost 12 bases; unmatched junction nucleotides: 11. CDR3 sequence reads: CASSFSDRGLIGQFF. The CDR3 DNA reads TGTGCCAGCAGTTTTAGCGACAGGGGGCTAATAGGGCAGTTCTTC.

The rearrangement uses TRBV9 and TRBJ2-1; the match to TRBD2 covers 9 bases. The CDR3 length is 14 residues. V shed 0 bases and J 7 bases; nucleotides not matched to a gene: 2. CDR1 SGDLS and CDR2 YYNGEE come from the germline V gene. In nucleotides, the CDR3 is TGTGCCAGCAGCGTAGGCGGGAGGGTTAATGAGCAGTTCTTC. Encoded protein: CASSVGGRVNEQFF. Full variable domain (remainder filled in from reference TRBV9 and TRBJ2-1): DSGVTQTPKHLITATGQRVTLRCSPRSGDLSVYWYQQSLDQGLQFLIQYYNGEERAKGNILERFSAQQFPDLHSELNLSSLELGDSALYFCASSVGGRVNEQFFGPGTRLTVL.

This clone came up once. V gene TRBV6-5 combines with J gene TRBJ1-2; TRBD1 agrees at 11 bases. CDR3 length equals 16 residues. Germline CDR1 and CDR2: MNHEY and SVGAGI. V lost 0 bases, J lost 10 bases, and 10 bases stayed unmatched. In DNA, the CDR3 is TGTGCCAGCAGTTACTCATGGGGACAGGGGGTCCCATTCTACACCTTC. This codes for CASSYSWGQGVPFYTF.

This sequence joins TRBV4-2 and TRBJ2-6; D uncertain. The V and J ends lost 0 bases and 0 bases respectively, with 9 bases between them. Germline V gives CDR1 LGHNA, CDR2 YNFKEQ. The CDR3 is 17 residues long. CDR3 in DNA: TGTGCCAGCAGCCAAGATTTTCAGGTCTCTGGGGCCAACGTCCTGACTTTC. It specifies CASSQDFQVSGANVLTF.

This chain uses TRBV6-2 or TRBV6-3 with TRBJ1-2; D ambiguous. The V end was cut by 4 bases, the J end by 8 bases, with 20 bases between. The CDR3 is made up of 15 amino acids. The germline V gene has CDR1 MNHEY and CDR2 SVGEGT. The CDR3 nucleotides are TGTGCCAGCAGTTCGTACTATCCCTTGATCGGGGGCTACACCTTC. Translated, it gives CASSSYYPLIGGYTF.

The chain joins TRBV9 to TRBJ2-3, with TRBD1 matching over 7 bases. Germline assignment: CDR1 SGDLS and CDR2 YYNGEE. This CDR3 is 13 amino acids long. Germline trimming cut 3 bases from V and 5 bases from J; bases unmatched to any gene: 3. CDR3 nucleotide sequence: TGTGCCAGCAGCGAGGACAGGCTAGATACGCAGTATTTT. This translates into CASSEDRLDTQYF.

This clone was found once. The chain uses TRBV7-9 and TRBJ2-1; TRBD2 matches 7 bases. Germline CDR1 is SEHNR and CDR2 is FQNEAQ (reference sequence). The CDR3 runs 18 residues. The V gene end was trimmed by 0 bases and the J gene end by 2 bases; junction bases not matched to a gene: 10. The DNA for the CDR3 is TGTGCCAGCAGCTTAGCCCTAGCGGAAACACTGACCTACAATGAGCAGTTCTTC. Encoded protein: CASSLALAETLTYNEQFF. The entire variable domain, with the rest obtained from reference TRBV7-9 and TRBJ2-1, is as follows: DTGVSQNPRHKITKRGQNVTFRCDPISEHNRLYWYRQTLGQGPEFLTYFQNEAQLEKSRLLSDRFSAERPKGSFSTLEIQRTEQGDSAMYLCASSLALAETLTYNEQFFGPGTRLTVL.

The chain employs TRBV11-1 and TRBJ2-7; D is possibly TRBD2 (6 bases). Germline CDR1 reads SGHAT; CDR2 reads FQDESV (reference sequence). This CDR3 spans 15 amino acids. Trimming pared 5 bases from V and 1 base from J, leaving 15 bases between. This CDR3 is CASSHRRAVSYEQYF. As DNA, the CDR3 is TGTGCCAGCAGCCACCGGAGGGCAGTGTCCTACGAGCAGTACTTC.

V gene TRBV4-1 combines with J gene TRBJ2-1, with 12 bases identical to TRBD2. J lost 7 bases, V lost 0 bases, and 7 bases had no gene match. This CDR3 comprises 17 residues. Germline loops: CDR1 MGHRA, CDR2 YSYEKL. CDR3 coding DNA: TGCGCCAGCAGCCAAGATTTCACTAGCGGGGGGAGGAATGAGCAGTTCTTC. It translates to CASSQDFTSGGRNEQFF.

This chain links TRBV6-2 or TRBV6-3 with TRBJ2-7; possibly TRBD2 for D (5 bases). V dropped 2 bases and J dropped 4 bases, with 18 bases sitting between them. The length of the CDR3 is 16 residues. Germline CDR1 and CDR2: MNHEY and SVGEGT. The CDR3: CASSYHSTGFSYEQYF. CDR3 nucleotide sequence: TGTGCCAGCAGTTACCATTCTACGGGGTTTTCGTACGAGCAGTACTTC.